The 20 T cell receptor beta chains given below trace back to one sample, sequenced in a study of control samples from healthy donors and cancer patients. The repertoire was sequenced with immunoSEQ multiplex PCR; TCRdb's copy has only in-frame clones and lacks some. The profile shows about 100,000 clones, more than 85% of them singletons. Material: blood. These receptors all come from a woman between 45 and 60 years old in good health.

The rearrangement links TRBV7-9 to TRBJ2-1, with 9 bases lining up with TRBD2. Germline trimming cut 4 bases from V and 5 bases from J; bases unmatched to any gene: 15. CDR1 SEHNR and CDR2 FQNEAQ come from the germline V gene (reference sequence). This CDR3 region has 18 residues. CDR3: CASSSTTDRTSAHNEQFF. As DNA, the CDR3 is TGTGCCAGCAGCTCGACTACCGACAGGACTAGCGCTCACAATGAGCAGTTCTTC.

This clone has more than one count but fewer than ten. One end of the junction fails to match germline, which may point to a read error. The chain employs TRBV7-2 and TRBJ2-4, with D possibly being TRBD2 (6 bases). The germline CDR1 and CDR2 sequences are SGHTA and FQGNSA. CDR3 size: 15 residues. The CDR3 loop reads CASSFDGSGKISRDF. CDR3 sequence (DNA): TGTGCCAGCAGCTTTGATGGTAGCGGCAAAATCAGCCGGGACTTC.

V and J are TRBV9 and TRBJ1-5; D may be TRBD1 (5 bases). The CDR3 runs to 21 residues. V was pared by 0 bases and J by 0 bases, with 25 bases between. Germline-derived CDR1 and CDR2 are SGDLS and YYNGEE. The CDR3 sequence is CASSVVPCGKGKRGSNQPQHF. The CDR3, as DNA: TGTGCCAGCAGCGTAGTTCCATGTGGGAAGGGGAAAAGAGGTAGCAATCAGCCCCAGCATTTT.

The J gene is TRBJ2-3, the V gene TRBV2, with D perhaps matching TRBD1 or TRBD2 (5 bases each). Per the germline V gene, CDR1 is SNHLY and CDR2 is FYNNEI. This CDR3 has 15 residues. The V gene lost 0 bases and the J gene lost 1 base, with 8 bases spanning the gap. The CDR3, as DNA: TGTGCCAGCAGTGAAGCGCAGGGAGGCACAGATACGCAGTATTTT. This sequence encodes CASSEAQGGTDTQYF.

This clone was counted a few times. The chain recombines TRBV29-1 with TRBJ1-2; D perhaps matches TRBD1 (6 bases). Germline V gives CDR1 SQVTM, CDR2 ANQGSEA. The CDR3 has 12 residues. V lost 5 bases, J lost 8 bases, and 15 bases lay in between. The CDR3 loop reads CSVFGGRGGYTF. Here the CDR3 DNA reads TGCAGCGTTTTTGGGGGGCGCGGAGGCTACACCTTC.

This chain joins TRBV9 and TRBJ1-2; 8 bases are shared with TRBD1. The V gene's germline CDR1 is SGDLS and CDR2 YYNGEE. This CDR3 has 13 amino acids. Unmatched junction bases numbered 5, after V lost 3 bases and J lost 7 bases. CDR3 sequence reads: CASSEQGARGYTF. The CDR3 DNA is TGTGCCAGCAGCGAGCAGGGGGCGCGTGGCTACACCTTC.

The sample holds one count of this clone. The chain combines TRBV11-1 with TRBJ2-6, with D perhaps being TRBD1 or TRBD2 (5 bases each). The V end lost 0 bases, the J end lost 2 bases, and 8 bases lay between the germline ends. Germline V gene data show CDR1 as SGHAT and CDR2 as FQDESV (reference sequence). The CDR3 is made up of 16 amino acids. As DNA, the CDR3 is TGTGCCAGCAGCTTAGCGCTGGGGGCTGGGGCCAACGTCCTGACTTTC. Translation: CASSLALGAGANVLTF.

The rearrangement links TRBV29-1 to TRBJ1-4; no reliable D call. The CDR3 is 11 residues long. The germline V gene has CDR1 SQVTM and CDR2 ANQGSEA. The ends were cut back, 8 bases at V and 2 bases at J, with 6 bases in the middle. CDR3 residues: CSSQTNEKLFF. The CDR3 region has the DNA TGCAGCTCGCAGACTAATGAAAAACTGTTTTTT.

In DNA form, the CDR3 reads TGTGCCAGTAGTATGCAAGGGACTAAAAACATTCAGTACTTC. Translated, it gives CASSMQGTKNIQYF. This rearrangement joins TRBV19 to TRBJ2-4; the D gene is possibly TRBD2 (6 bases). This CDR3 is built from 14 residues. With 3 bases removed from V and 4 bases from J, the gap between germline ends came to 10 bases. Germline CDR1 is LNHDA and CDR2 is SQIVND (reference sequence).

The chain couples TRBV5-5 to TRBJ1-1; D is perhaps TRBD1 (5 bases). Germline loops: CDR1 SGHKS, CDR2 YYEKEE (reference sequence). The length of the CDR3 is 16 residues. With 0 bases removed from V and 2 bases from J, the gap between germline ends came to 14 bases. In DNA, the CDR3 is TGTGCCAGCAGCTTGGCGGGCCCCGGGACTAACACTGAAGCTTTCTTT. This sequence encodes CASSLAGPGTNTEAFF.

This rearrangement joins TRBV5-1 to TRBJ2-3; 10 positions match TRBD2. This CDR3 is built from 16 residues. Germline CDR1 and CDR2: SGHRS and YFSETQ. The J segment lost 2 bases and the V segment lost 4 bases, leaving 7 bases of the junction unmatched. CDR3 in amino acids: CASSVPAGGHTDTQYF. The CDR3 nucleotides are TGCGCCAGCAGCGTTCCAGCGGGAGGGCACACAGATACGCAGTATTTT.

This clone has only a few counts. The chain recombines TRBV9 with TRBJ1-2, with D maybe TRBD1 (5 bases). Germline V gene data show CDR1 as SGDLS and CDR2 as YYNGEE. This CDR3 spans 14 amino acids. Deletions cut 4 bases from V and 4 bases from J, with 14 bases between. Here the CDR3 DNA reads TGTGCCAGCAGCCCGGGACTTGACCCCTATGGCTACACCTTC. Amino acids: CASSPGLDPYGYTF.

The CDR3 region has the DNA TGTGCCAGCAGCTTGGTCGGTCCGAGCAATCAGCCCCAGCATTTT. This translates into CASSLVGPSNQPQHF. The chain employs TRBV5-6 and TRBJ1-5; D call uncertain. In germline, CDR1 is SGHDT, CDR2 YYEEEE. The CDR3 runs 15 residues. Trimming left V 0 bases short and J 1 base short, with 8 bases between.

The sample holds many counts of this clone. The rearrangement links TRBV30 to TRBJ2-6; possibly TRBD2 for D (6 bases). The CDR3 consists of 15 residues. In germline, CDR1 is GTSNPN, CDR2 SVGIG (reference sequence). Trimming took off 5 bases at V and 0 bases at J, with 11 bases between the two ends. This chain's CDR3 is CAWAIGSSGANVLTF. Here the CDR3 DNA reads TGTGCCTGGGCGATCGGGAGCTCTGGGGCCAACGTCCTGACTTTC.

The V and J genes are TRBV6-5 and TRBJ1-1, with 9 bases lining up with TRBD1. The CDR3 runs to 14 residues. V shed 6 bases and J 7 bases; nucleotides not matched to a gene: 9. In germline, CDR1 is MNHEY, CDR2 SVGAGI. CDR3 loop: CASRNRGRVGEAFF. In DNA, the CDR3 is TGTGCCAGCAGAAACAGGGGGCGCGTTGGTGAAGCTTTCTTT.

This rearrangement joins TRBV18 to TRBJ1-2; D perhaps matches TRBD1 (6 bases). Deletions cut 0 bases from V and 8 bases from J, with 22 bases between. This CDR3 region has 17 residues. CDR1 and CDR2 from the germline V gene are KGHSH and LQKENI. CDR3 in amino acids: CASSPPARVPGQSGYTF. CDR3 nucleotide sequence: TGTGCCAGCTCACCACCGGCGCGAGTCCCGGGACAATCAGGCTACACCTTC.

The CDR3 loop reads CASSWGTDPGELFF. CDR3 in DNA: TGCGCCAGCAGCTGGGGGACGGATCCCGGGGAGCTGTTTTTT. The J gene is TRBJ2-2, the V gene TRBV5-1; the D gene could be TRBD1 or TRBD2 (5 bases each). Germline lookup yields CDR1 SGHRS and CDR2 YFSETQ. V shed 3 bases and J shed 6 bases, with 12 bases lying between them. The CDR3 runs 14 residues.

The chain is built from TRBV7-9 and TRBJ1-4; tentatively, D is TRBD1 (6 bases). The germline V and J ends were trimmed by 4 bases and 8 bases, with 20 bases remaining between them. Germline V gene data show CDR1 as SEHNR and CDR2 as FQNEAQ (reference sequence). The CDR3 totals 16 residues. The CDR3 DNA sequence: TGTGCCAGCAGCTCGAATTGGGGGGCTAAGGGAGAAAAACTGTTTTTT. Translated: CASSSNWGAKGEKLFF.

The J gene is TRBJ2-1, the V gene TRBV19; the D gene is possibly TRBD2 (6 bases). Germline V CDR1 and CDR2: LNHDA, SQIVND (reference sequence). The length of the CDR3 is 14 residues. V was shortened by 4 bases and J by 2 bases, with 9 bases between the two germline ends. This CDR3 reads CASSTIAAYNEQFF. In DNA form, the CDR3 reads TGTGCCAGTAGTACGATAGCGGCCTACAATGAGCAGTTCTTC.

The CDR3 region is CASMDPGQGNSYEQYV. Written as DNA, the CDR3 is TGCGCCAGCATGGACCCGGGACAGGGAAATTCCTACGAGCAGTACGTC. The chain has TRBV10-1 and TRBJ2-7; 9 bases are shared with TRBD1. CDR1 is WNHNN, CDR2 SYGVQD, per germline (reference sequence). This CDR3 has 16 amino acids. V was clipped by 7 bases and J by 1 base; unmatched bases: 11.